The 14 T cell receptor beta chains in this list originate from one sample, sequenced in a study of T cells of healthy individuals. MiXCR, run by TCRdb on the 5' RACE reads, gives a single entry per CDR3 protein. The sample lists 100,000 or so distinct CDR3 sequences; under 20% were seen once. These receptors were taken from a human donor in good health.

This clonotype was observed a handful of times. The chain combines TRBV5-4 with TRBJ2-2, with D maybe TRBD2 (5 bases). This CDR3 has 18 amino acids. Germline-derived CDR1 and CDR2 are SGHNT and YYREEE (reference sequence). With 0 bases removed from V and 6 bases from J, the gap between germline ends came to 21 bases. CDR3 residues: CASSLAVFESSFPGELFF. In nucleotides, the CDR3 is TGTGCCAGCAGCTTGGCCGTTTTTGAGTCTAGCTTCCCCGGGGAGCTGTTTTTT.

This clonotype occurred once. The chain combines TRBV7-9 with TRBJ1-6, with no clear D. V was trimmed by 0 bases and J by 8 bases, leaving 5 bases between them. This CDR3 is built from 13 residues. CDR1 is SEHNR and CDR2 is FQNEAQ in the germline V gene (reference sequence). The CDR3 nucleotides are TGTGCCAGCAGCTTAGCCCCTCATTCACCCCTCCACTTT. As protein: CASSLAPHSPLHF.

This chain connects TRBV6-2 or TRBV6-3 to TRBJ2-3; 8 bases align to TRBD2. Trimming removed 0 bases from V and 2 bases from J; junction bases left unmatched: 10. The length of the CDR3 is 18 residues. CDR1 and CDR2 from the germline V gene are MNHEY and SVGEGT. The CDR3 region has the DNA TGTGCCAGCAGTTACTCGCCTCTCGAGCGGGGGTTCACAGATACGCAGTATTTT. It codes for CASSYSPLERGFTDTQYF.

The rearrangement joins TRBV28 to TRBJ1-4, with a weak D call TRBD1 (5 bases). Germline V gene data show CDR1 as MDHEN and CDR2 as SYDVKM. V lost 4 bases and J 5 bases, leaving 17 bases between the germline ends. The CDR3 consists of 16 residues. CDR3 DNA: TGTGCCAGCAGTTCCCCCTCCAGGGAAAGGAATGAAAAACTGTTTTTT. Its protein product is CASSSPSRERNEKLFF.

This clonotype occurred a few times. The DNA for the CDR3 is TGCAGTGCGTGCCGCGGGACCGAACTTAATCAGCCCCAGCATTTT. Protein product: CSACRGTELNQPQHF. The V and J genes are TRBV20-1 and TRBJ1-5; TRBD1 is a possible D gene (5 bases). V lost 6 bases and J lost 4, with 19 bases in between. Germline CDR1 DFQATT, CDR2 SNEGSKA (reference sequence). This CDR3 has 15 amino acids.

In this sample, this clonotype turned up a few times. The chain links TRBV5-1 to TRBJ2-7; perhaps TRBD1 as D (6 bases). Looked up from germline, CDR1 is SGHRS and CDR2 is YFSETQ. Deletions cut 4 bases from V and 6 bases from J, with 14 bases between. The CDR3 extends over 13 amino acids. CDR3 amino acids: CASSPATGSEQYF. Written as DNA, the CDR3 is TGCGCCAGCAGCCCGGCCACAGGGAGCGAGCAGTACTTC.

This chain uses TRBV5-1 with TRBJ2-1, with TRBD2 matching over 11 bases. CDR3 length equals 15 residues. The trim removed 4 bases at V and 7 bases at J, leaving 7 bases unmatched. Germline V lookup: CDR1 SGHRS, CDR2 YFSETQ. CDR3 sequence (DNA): TGCGCCAGCAGCCTTCTAGCGGGAGGATCAAATGAGCAGTTCTTC. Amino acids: CASSLLAGGSNEQFF.

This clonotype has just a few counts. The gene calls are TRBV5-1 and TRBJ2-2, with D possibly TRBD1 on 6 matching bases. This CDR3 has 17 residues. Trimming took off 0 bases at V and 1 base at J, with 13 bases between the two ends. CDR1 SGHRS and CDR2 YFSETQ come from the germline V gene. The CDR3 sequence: CASSLGQGSLNTGELFF. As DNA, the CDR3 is TGCGCCAGCAGCTTGGGGCAGGGGTCCCTGAACACCGGGGAGCTGTTTTTT.

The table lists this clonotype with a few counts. The CDR3 here is CASSSTVNYGYTF. The CDR3, as DNA: TGTGCCAGCAGTTCGACAGTAAACTATGGCTACACCTTC. The chain uses TRBV28 and TRBJ1-2; the D gene is possibly TRBD1 (5 bases). V was shortened by 4 bases and J by 2 bases, with 8 bases between the two germline ends. CDR3 length: 13 amino acids. Germline V lookup: CDR1 MDHEN, CDR2 SYDVKM.

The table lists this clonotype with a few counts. The DNA for the CDR3 is TGTGCCAGCAGACAGGGGAACGACGGCTATGGCTACACCTTC. Translated: CASRQGNDGYGYTF. The chain combines TRBV6-6 with TRBJ1-2; 7 bases match TRBD1. Germline-derived CDR1 and CDR2 are MNHNY and SVGAGI (reference sequence). The junction had 8 bases not matched to a gene; V was cut back by 6 bases and J by 4 bases. The CDR3 has 14 amino acids.

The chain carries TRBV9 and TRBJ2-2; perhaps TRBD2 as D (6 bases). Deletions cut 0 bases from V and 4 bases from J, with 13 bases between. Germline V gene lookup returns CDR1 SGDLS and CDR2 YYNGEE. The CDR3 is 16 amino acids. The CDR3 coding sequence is TGTGCCAGCAGCGTAGGCGGAGGGGCGGGCACCGGGGAGCTGTTTTTT. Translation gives CASSVGGGAGTGELFF.

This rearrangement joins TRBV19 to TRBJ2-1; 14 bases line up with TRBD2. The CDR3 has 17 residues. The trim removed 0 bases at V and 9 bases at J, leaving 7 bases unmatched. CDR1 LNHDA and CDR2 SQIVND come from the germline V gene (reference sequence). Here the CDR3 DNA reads TGTGCCAGTAGTATAGATGGGACTAGCGGGGGCCTGGGTGAGCAGTTCTTC. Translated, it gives CASSIDGTSGGLGEQFF.

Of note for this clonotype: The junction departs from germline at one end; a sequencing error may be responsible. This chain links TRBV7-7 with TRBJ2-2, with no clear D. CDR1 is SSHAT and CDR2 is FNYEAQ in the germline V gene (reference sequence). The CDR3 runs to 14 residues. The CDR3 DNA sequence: TGTGCTAGCAGCTTAGTGTCGGAGACCGGGGAGCTGTTTTTT. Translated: CASSLVSETGELFF.

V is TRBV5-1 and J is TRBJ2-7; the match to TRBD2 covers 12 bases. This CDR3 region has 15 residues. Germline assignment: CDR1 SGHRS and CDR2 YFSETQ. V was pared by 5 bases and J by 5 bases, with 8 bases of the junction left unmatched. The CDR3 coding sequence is TGCGCCAGCAGTTCAGTGACTAGCGGGAGTCACGAGCAGTACTTC. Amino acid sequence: CASSSVTSGSHEQYF.